A selection of T cell receptor beta chains follows, all from one sample in a study of response to subunit inactivated influenza vaccine. TCRdb re-called the RT-PCR reads through MiXCR, storing one row per CDR3 protein. The table includes roughly 460,000 distinct CDR3 sequences, around 9.9% detected once. The sample in question was PBMCs from blood, obtained roughly 6 weeks after vaccination. These receptors came from a man in his fifties who received an inactivated influenza vaccine. CDR3s include the opening cysteine and the closing phenylalanine or tryptophan. A D gene is named only where the DNA matches it firmly. Clone size, where shown, is once, few, many, or a class for clones that have expanded.

TRBJ2-2	TRBV4-3	few	NA	TGCGCCAGCAGCCAAGTGATCCAACTCACGGGTAGCGGGAACACCGGGGAGCTGTTTTTT	CASSQVIQLTGSGNTGELFF
TRBJ1-6	TRBV7-2	many	NA	TGTGCCAGCAGCTTAGAGACGAATTCACCCCTCCACTTT	CASSLETNSPLHF
TRBJ1-2	TRBV28	few	NA	TGTGCCAGCAGGGCCTCACTCGACAGGAAAGGCTACACCTTC	CASRASLDRKGYTF
TRBJ2-7	TRBV6-1	NA	TRBD1	TGTGCCAGTTTTTCGATGGACAGGCCCTACGAGCAGTACTTC	CASFSMDRPYEQYF
TRBJ2-1	TRBV5-5	many	TRBD2	TGTGCCAGCAGCGAAAGAACCCGGACTAGCGGGAGCACTGAGCAGTTCTTC	CASSERTRTSGSTEQFF
TRBJ2-2	TRBV7-9	few	TRBD1	TGTGCCAGCAGCAAAGACAGGGGGAGGCGAACCGGGGAGCTGTTTTTT	CASSKDRGRRTGELFF
TRBJ2-1	TRBV11-2	NA	NA	TGTGCCAGCAGCGCTTCGGCAGGGGTTAACAATGAGCAGTTCTTC	CASSASAGVNNEQFF
TRBJ1-1	TRBV5-1	many	TRBD1	TGCGCCAGCAGCGGACAGGGGATCGTCACTGAAGCTTTCTTT	CASSGQGIVTEAFF
TRBJ2-1	TRBV20-1	many	TRBD1	TGCAGTGCTGATCCGGGACAGGGTTACAATGAGCAGTTCTTC	CSADPGQGYNEQFF
TRBJ1-4	TRBV7-2	many	NA	TGTGCCAGCAGCCTGGGAGGGGGGGATGAAAAACTGTTTTTT	CASSLGGGDEKLFF
TRBJ2-7	TRBV6-2/TRBV6-3	many	TRBD1	TGTGCCAGCAGCCTACAGGGGCCTGCCTACGAGCAGTACTTC	CASSLQGPAYEQYF
TRBJ1-1	TRBV20-1	few	NA	TGCAGTGCTGTGACAGGATTGAACACTGAAGCTTTCTTT	CSAVTGLNTEAFF
TRBJ2-1	TRBV28	NA	NA	TGTGCCAGCAGTTCCGGGGGCTTAACCTCCTACAATGAGCAGTTCTTC	CASSSGGLTSYNEQFF
TRBJ1-5	TRBV7-9	few	TRBD1	TGTGCCAGCAGCTCGGGACAGGGGGACGGGGGCAATCAGCCCCAGCATTTT	CASSSGQGDGGNQPQHF
TRBJ2-7	TRBV20-1	many	TRBD2	TGCAGTGCCGCCGGGACTAGAGTCTACGAGCAGTACTTC	CSAAGTRVYEQYF
TRBJ1-4	TRBV4-3	many	TRBD1	TGCGCCAGCAGCCAAATACAGGGGGGTAATGAAAAACTGTTTTTT	CASSQIQGGNEKLFF
TRBJ2-7	TRBV20-1	many	TRBD1	TGCAGTGCTTTCAGGACAGGGGGGGAGCAGTACTTC	CSAFRTGGEQYF
TRBJ1-4	TRBV12-3/TRBV12-4	NA	TRBD1	TGTGCCAGCACCGGGACAGGGGAAACTAATGAAAAACTGTTTTTT	CASTGTGETNEKLFF
TRBJ2-3	TRBV7-2	NA	NA	TGTGCCAGCAGCCCACGGGGGCGTATCAGCACAGATACGCAGTATTTT	CASSPRGRISTDTQYF
TRBJ1-6	TRBV11-2	few	NA	TGTGCCAGCAGCTTAGAGGGAACAGGGTTGTTCTATAATTCACCCCTCCACTTT	CASSLEGTGLFYNSPLHF
TRBJ2-7	TRBV7-2	NA	TRBD2	TGTGCCAGCAGCTTAGTAGCGGGAGGAGCCTACGAGCAGTACTTC	CASSLVAGGAYEQYF
TRBJ2-7	TRBV4-2	NA	NA	TGTGCCAGCAGCCAAGTTGGGGACCTGGTCGAGCAGTACTTC	CASSQVGDLVEQYF
TRBJ2-3	TRBV20-1	NA	TRBD2	TGCAGTGCTAGGGAACTAGCGGGGGGGAGGCCAGATACGCAGTATTTT	CSARELAGGRPDTQYF
TRBJ1-4	TRBV4-3	many	NA	TGCGCCAGCAGCCAAGAGGGGTTAATAGGTGAAAAACTGTTTTTT	CASSQEGLIGEKLFF
TRBJ2-3	TRBV7-9	few	TRBD2	TGTGCCAGCCGCTTAAATGAAGGCGGGGGGTGGAATACGCAGTATTTT	CASRLNEGGGWNTQYF
TRBJ2-1	TRBV15	many	TRBD1	TGTGCCACCAGCTACCGGGACAGGGGTGGTGAGCAGTTCTTC	CATSYRDRGGEQFF
TRBJ2-7	TRBV12-3/TRBV12-4	few	NA	TGTGCCAGCAGTTACGGACAGTACGAGCAGTACTTC	CASSYGQYEQYF
TRBJ2-1	TRBV7-2	few	TRBD1	TGTGCCAGCAGCCGAGGGACAGGGTCGGCCCGGGACCATGAGCAGTTCTTC	CASSRGTGSARDHEQFF
TRBJ2-2	TRBV5-1	NA	NA	TGCGCCAGCAGCAGACTGGGACAAAACACCGGGGAGCTGTTTTTT	CASSRLGQNTGELFF
TRBJ2-1	TRBV3-1	NA	TRBD2	TGTGCCAGCAGCCTCAGCGGGGGGCCGGGGCAGTTCTTC	CASSLSGGPGQFF
TRBJ2-7	TRBV7-9	many	NA	TGTGCCAGTAAGGGGGAGTCGGGCGAGCAGTACTTC	CASKGESGEQYF
TRBJ2-1	TRBV5-1	NA	NA	TGCGCCAGCAGCCAAGGACCGTCTAACGATGAGCAGTTCTTC	CASSQGPSNDEQFF
TRBJ2-1	TRBV20-1	NA	TRBD2	TGCAGTGCTACCGGACGCGCGGGAGGGATCTACAATGAGCAGTTCTTC	CSATGRAGGIYNEQFF
TRBJ2-1	TRBV28	NA	TRBD2	TGTGCCAGCAGTTTACTACAGCTAGCGGGAGGTTATGGGGGTGAGCAGTTCTTC	CASSLLQLAGGYGGEQFF
TRBJ1-6	TRBV20-1	NA	NA	TGCAGTGCTAGATCGCGCACAGGGTATAATTCACCCCTCCACTTT	CSARSRTGYNSPLHF
TRBJ2-3	TRBV5-1	NA	NA	TGCGCCAGCAGCCCGCGTTTAAGTCAGGAAGGTACGCAGTATTTT	CASSPRLSQEGTQYF
TRBJ2-4	TRBV10-3	few	NA	TGTGCCATCAGTGAGTCGGCTACCAAAAACATTCAGTACTTC	CAISESATKNIQYF
TRBJ2-7	TRBV6-5	few	NA	TGTGCCAGCAGTTCCCAGATGTACGAGCAGTACTTC	CASSSQMYEQYF
TRBJ2-3	TRBV5-1	many	NA	TGCGCCAGCAGCTCAAGACAACCGGGACCGAGCACAGATACGCAGTATTTT	CASSSRQPGPSTDTQYF
TRBJ1-2	TRBV28	few	NA	TGTGCCAGCAGTTTATTATCGGGGGGAGCTAACTATGGCTACACCTTC	CASSLLSGGANYGYTF
TRBJ2-7	TRBV5-1	many	TRBD1	TGCGCCAGCAGCTTCGCGGGACAGGACTACGAGCAGTACTTC	CASSFAGQDYEQYF
TRBJ2-6	TRBV4-2	NA	NA	TGTGCCAGCAGCTCTCTTCGGGGGCCGATCTCTGGGGCCAACGTCCTGACTTTC	CASSSLRGPISGANVLTF
TRBJ2-1	TRBV20-1	few	NA	TGCAGTGCTAGAAAAGGGTATAGGGGGAGTGAGCAGTTCTTC	CSARKGYRGSEQFF
TRBJ2-2	TRBV12-3/TRBV12-4	NA	TRBD1	TGTGCCAGCAGGTCAGGGGGCGCACACACCGGGGAGCTGTTTTTT	CASRSGGAHTGELFF
TRBJ2-7	TRBV2	many	NA	TGTGCCAGCAGCGTCCGAGGCTACGAGCAGTACTTC	CASSVRGYEQYF
TRBJ2-1	TRBV6-1	few	NA	TGTGCCAGCATCCCAGCCTCCGCGTCACCTTACAATGAGCAGTTCTTC	CASIPASASPYNEQFF
TRBJ1-3	TRBV7-9	NA	NA	TGTGCCAGCAGCTCCAAGGGATCAGACTCTGGAAACACCATATATTTT	CASSSKGSDSGNTIYF
TRBJ2-7	TRBV6-5	few	TRBD2	TGTGCCAGCAGTTACTCGCCGGCGGGGGGGCCCTACGAGCAGTACTTC	CASSYSPAGGPYEQYF
TRBJ1-1	TRBV20-1	many	NA	TGCAGTGCCCGAGACGGGAGCCAGAACACTGAAGCTTTCTTT	CSARDGSQNTEAFF
TRBJ2-7	TRBV30	few	NA	TGTGCCTGGAGTGCTCGGGACTTTGGGGTCTACGAGCAGTACTTC	CAWSARDFGVYEQYF
TRBJ2-7	TRBV6-1	NA	NA	TGTGCCAGCAGTGAAGCGGGTGCCAGGGGCGAGCAGTACTTC	CASSEAGARGEQYF
TRBJ2-5	TRBV11-2	few	NA	TGTGCCAGCAGCTTTATCGGGGGCCAAGAGACCCAGTACTTC	CASSFIGGQETQYF
TRBJ2-3	TRBV5-4	many	TRBD2	TGTGCCAGCAGCGTGCACGGGACTAGCGGGGGCCCAAGCACAGATACGCAGTATTTT	CASSVHGTSGGPSTDTQYF
TRBJ2-1	TRBV6-5	NA	NA	TGTGCCAGCAGGTTCCGCGGGGAGCAGTTCTTC	CASRFRGEQFF
TRBJ2-2	TRBV5-1	NA	TRBD1	TGCGCCAGCAGCTTGGGACAGGGGAGTACCGGGGAGCTGTTTTTT	CASSLGQGSTGELFF
TRBJ2-7	TRBV18	many	NA	TGTGCCAGCTCACCGGGACGGACCTACGAGCAGTACTTC	CASSPGRTYEQYF
TRBJ1-5	TRBV27	NA	NA	TGTGCCAGCAGCCGGACGGTCTACAATCAGCCCCAGCATTTT	CASSRTVYNQPQHF